This TCR beta chain is drawn from a study of blood T cell repertoires in COVID-19. The CDR3 has 16 amino acids. With V trimmed by 6 bases and J by 9 bases, 11 bases remained unmatched. CDR1 is LNHDA and CDR2 is SQIVND in the germline V gene (reference sequence). This clone was observed a few times. Libraries were prepared by immunoSEQ multiplex PCR; TCRdb keeps only in-frame clonotypes and omits some of them. The sample includes some 220,000 clones, approximately 90% of them seen just once. This clonotype was sampled from a woman in her 40s with acute COVID-19. The genes are TRBV19 and TRBJ1-6; 10 nucleotides match TRBD1. Sequenced: PBMCs or T cells enriched from blood (not recorded which). DNA of the CDR3: TGTGCCAGTAGGCAACCCGGGGGACAGGGGAGTTCACCCCTCCACTTT. Protein sequence: CASRQPGGQGSSPLHF.